Below, 5 T cell receptor beta chains from the same sample are listed, as sequenced in a study of T cell repertoires in ileal Crohn's disease. Time point reported: neoterminal ileum biopsy at postoperative endoscopy, about 6 months after surgery. Sequencing was performed with immunoSEQ multiplex PCR; in TCRdb, only in-frame clones are kept and a portion is missing. The sample records 12,000 or so clones, around 70% being singletons. The sample was ileal tissue. Receptors originate from an adult with Crohn's disease.

V and J are TRBV14 and TRBJ1-6; D unresolved. The length of the CDR3 is 14 residues. Trimming pared 9 bases from V and 0 bases from J, leaving 9 bases between. CDR1 and CDR2 (germline): SGHDN, FVKESK. For the CDR3, the DNA is TGTGCCAGTCAAGGCTACTCCTATAATTCACCCCTCCACTTT. Protein product: CASQGYSYNSPLHF.

This clone was detected only a few times. V usage is TRBV11-3 and J usage is TRBJ2-5, with D tentatively TRBD2 (6 bases). There are 12 residues in the CDR3. V dropped 4 bases and J dropped 4 bases, with 7 bases sitting between them. In germline, CDR1 is SGHNT, CDR2 YENEEA. CDR3 sequence reads: CASSWGGETQYF. CDR3 DNA sequence: TGTGCCAGCAGCTGGGGAGGAGAGACCCAGTACTTC.

The rearrangement links TRBV19 to TRBJ1-4; 9 bases are a match to TRBD1. V gave up 10 bases and J gave up 12 bases; unmatched junction bases: 15. The CDR3 is 14 residues long. Per germline, CDR1 LNHDA and CDR2 SQIVND (reference sequence). The CDR3 loop reads CATGSGTGISELFF. CDR3 sequence (DNA): TGTGCCACTGGTTCCGGGACAGGGATATCAGAACTGTTTTTT.

The chain's CDR3 is CASSTGGRGLYNEQFF. CDR3 coding DNA: TGTGCCAGTAGTACCGGGGGGCGGGGGCTTTACAATGAGCAGTTCTTC. The chain combines TRBV19 with TRBJ2-1; perhaps TRBD2 as D (7 bases). The CDR3 length is 16 residues. Germline V gives CDR1 LNHDA, CDR2 SQIVND (reference sequence). Trimming pared 4 bases from V and 4 bases from J, leaving 17 bases between.

This clone was seen more than once but under ten times. J is TRBJ1-5 and V is TRBV28; unclear D gene. V was clipped by 3 bases and J by 2 bases, with 8 bases between them. This CDR3 region has 14 residues. Germline lookup yields CDR1 MDHEN and CDR2 SYDVKM. CDR3 protein: CASSFGSGNQPQHF. In DNA form, the CDR3 reads TGTGCCAGCAGTTTCGGCAGCGGCAATCAGCCCCAGCATTTT.